Reported below is one T cell receptor beta chain. This clonotype was observed many times. Its recognized antigen is unknown. One base away there is no much larger clone; base qualities are not given. Data came from an Illumina HiSeq 1500. TCRdb trimmed the raw reads at Q25, called clones with MiXCR and kept productive beta chains. Rows matching on CDR3 protein sequence are summarized as one entry with the most common DNA and genes. This sample comprises a few hundred thousand distinct CDR3 sequences, 26% of them detected only once. Less than 15% of the sample is taken by the ten largest. This record belongs to a study of T cell repertoires in cytomegalovirus infection (dated by TCRdb to about 2019). Background for the entire study: Donor HLA type was relevant to the analysis, as public TCR beta signatures indicated carriage of CMV infection together with the matching HLA type.

According to the germline V gene, CDR1 reads SGHTA and CDR2 reads FQGNSA. V is pruned by 6 bases and J by 9 bases, leaving 4 bases of the junction without a gene match. Spanning cysteine to phenylalanine, the CDR3 consists of 13 amino acids. The sequence is cut down to CDR3 DNA, 39 bases in frame from base 1. General findings and caveats noted by the study authors: The ex vivo response was dominated by HLA-C-restricted CMV-specific TCR beta clonotypes, which also provided the single most frequent clonotype in two of eight donors. Cumulative frequency of public TCR beta family members discriminated carriers of CMV infection plus the relevant HLA type in this cohort and an independent roughly 320-donor cohort.

The specimen sequenced was PBMCs. The source of this sequence is a human donor in good health (CMV status not recorded). Some clones in this sample may be carry-over from other donors' samples. This sequence uses TRBV7-2 and TRBJ1-6; TRBD1 lines up with 8 middle nucleotides. The DNA sequence is as follows: TGTGCCAGCAGTGGACAGGGTGGTTCACCCCTCCACTTT. This is translated as CASSGQGGSPLHF.